This T cell receptor beta chain was identified in a study of spatial heterogeneity in lung cancer. Overall study context: Samples were obtained from 65 to 80 donors, all untreated early-stage non-small cell lung cancer patients. Mean representation of each unique TCR and UMI combination in the raw reads exceeded 8.5 occurrences. Detection of beta-chain sequences consistently exceeded that of alpha-chain sequences.

This clonotype has at least ten counts. Sample time point: blood at routine non-recurrence follow-up after resection. Whole RNA was taken from tumor, nontumor lung or frozen PBMC; it was then sequenced unsorted. MiXCR was run by TCRdb on the 5' RACE reads, yielding one entry per CDR3 protein. The table has roughly 3,000 distinct CDR3 sequences, around 20% seen once. V was trimmed by 8 bases and J by 1 base, leaving 14 bases between them. Germline CDR1 reads MDHEN; CDR2 reads SYDVKM. The CDR3 length is 14 residues. The rearrangement joins TRBV28 to TRBJ2-5; weak D call: TRBD1 (5 bases). The clonotype was recovered from a male donor with early-stage non-small cell lung cancer. The sequencing used PBMCs, collected at follow-up. CDR3 DNA sequence: TGTGCCAGCCGCCGTGGGGCAAGCCAAGAGACCCAGTACTTC. This sequence encodes CASRRGASQETQYF.